Below, 27 T cell receptor beta chains from the same sample are listed, as sequenced in a study of CD8+ T cells in alopecia areata. Treatment in this sample: oral pan-JAK inhibitor, 5-10 mg twice daily. Following extraction, RNA underwent reverse transcription to cDNA, which served as the sequencing template. Measured with immunoSEQ multiplex PCR; TCRdb has only the in-frame clones, and not every one. The sample includes 120,000 to 150,000 clones, roughly nine tenths of them seen just once. Here the sequenced sample was CD8+ T cells sorted from blood, taken at week 4, from a patient treated with tofacitinib. The receptors here all came from a human donor with alopecia areata.

The chain carries TRBV7-3 and TRBJ2-5; a weak D match, TRBD2 (5 bases). CDR1 and CDR2 from the germline V gene are SGHTA and FQGTGA. The V end was cut by 2 bases, the J end by 4 bases, with 8 bases between. The CDR3 runs 13 residues. The CDR3 here is CASSLWERETQYF. For the CDR3, the DNA is TGTGCCAGCAGCTTATGGGAGAGAGAGACCCAGTACTTC.

The CDR3: CASSPFGGSNNEQFF. The CDR3 DNA reads as TGTGCCAGCAGCCCCTTTGGGGGATCGAACAATGAGCAGTTCTTC. The chain links TRBV7-6 to TRBJ2-1, with D perhaps assigned TRBD1 or TRBD2 (5 bases each). CDR3 size: 15 residues. The germline V gene encodes CDR1 SGHVS and CDR2 FNYEAQ. Deletions cut 5 bases from V and 5 bases from J, with 16 bases between.

J is TRBJ2-3 and V is TRBV4-1; D is possibly TRBD1 or TRBD2 (5 bases each). CDR1 and CDR2 (germline): MGHRA, YSYEKL. V gave up 6 bases and J gave up 2 bases, with 15 bases separating them. This CDR3 comprises 15 residues. CDR3 coding DNA: TGCGCCAGCAGTTTCGCCGGGACCGACACAGATACGCAGTATTTT. Encoded protein: CASSFAGTDTDTQYF.

The J gene is TRBJ1-1, the V gene TRBV29-1; D gene uncertain. This CDR3 has 14 amino acids. Germline V gives CDR1 SQVTM, CDR2 ANQGSEA. The V gene lost 3 bases and the J gene lost 0 bases, with 11 bases spanning the gap. Here the CDR3 reads CSVDSGLVNTEAFF. CDR3 DNA: TGCAGCGTTGATAGCGGGTTAGTGAACACTGAAGCTTTCTTT.

The J gene is TRBJ1-2, the V gene TRBV11-2; D unresolved. The V end lost 4 bases, the J end lost 6 bases, and 12 bases lay between the germline ends. CDR1 and CDR2 from the germline V gene are SGHAT and FQNNGV. The CDR3 has 13 amino acids. CDR3 nucleotides: TGTGCCAGCAGCTATAACTCGGCGGATGGCTACACCTTC. Protein sequence: CASSYNSADGYTF.

This chain uses TRBV27 with TRBJ1-5, with 7 bases aligning to TRBD1. This CDR3 contains 22 residues. The germline CDR1 and CDR2 sequences are MNHEY and SMNVEV (reference sequence). The ends lost 4 bases at V and 0 bases at J; junction bases unmatched: 24. The CDR3 loop is CASSSLKTSGQRRLNSNQPQHF. The CDR3 bases are TGTGCCAGCAGTTCCCTGAAAACCTCGGGACAGCGACGATTAAATAGCAATCAGCCCCAGCATTTT.

The chain recombines TRBV29-1 with TRBJ1-2, with a weak D call TRBD1 (5 bases). Trimming removed 6 bases at V and 4 bases at J, with 30 bases between. Germline V lookup: CDR1 SQVTM, CDR2 ANQGSEA. The CDR3 consists of 18 residues. In DNA form, the CDR3 reads TGCAGCGTCAAAGAGGAAGGGAGGGGTCGAGTTGTTGTCTATGGCTACACCTTC. This encodes CSVKEEGRGRVVVYGYTF. Variable domain in full (rest from reference TRBV29-1 and TRBJ1-2): SAVISQKPSRDICQRGTSLTIQCQVDSQVTMMFWYRQQPGQSLTLIATANQGSEATYESGFVIDKFPISRPNLTFSTLTVSNMSPEDSSIYLCSVKEEGRGRVVVYGYTFGSGTRLTVV.

The chain couples TRBV4-2 to TRBJ1-3; D ambiguous. Germline values: CDR1 LGHNA, CDR2 YNFKEQ. There are 15 residues in the CDR3. The V gene lost 3 bases and the J gene lost 0 bases, with 9 bases spanning the gap. CDR3 in DNA: TGTGCCAGCAGCCAGGGTACAGTCTCTGGAAACACCATATATTTT. Translating gives CASSQGTVSGNTIYF.

The rearrangement links TRBV5-1 to TRBJ2-7, with D tentatively TRBD1 or TRBD2 (5 bases each). V was shortened by 2 bases and J by 0 bases, with 9 bases between the two germline ends. The CDR3 extends over 14 amino acids. Germline V gene lookup returns CDR1 SGHRS and CDR2 YFSETQ. This CDR3 reads CASSFGTDSYEQYF. For the CDR3, the DNA is TGCGCCAGCAGCTTCGGGACGGACTCCTACGAGCAGTACTTC.

The rearrangement links TRBV30 to TRBJ1-2; D is perhaps TRBD1 (5 bases). The CDR3 extends over 14 amino acids. Trimming shortened V by 0 bases and J by 0 bases, and 8 bases separated the two germline ends. CDR1 and CDR2 (germline): GTSNPN, SVGIG (reference sequence). This chain's CDR3 is CAWSVGGANYGYTF. The CDR3 DNA sequence: TGTGCCTGGAGTGTGGGGGGAGCTAACTATGGCTACACCTTC.

The chain recombines TRBV14 with TRBJ1-1; no clear D gene. Germline-derived CDR1 and CDR2 are SGHDN and FVKESK. The V and J ends lost 1 base and 0 bases respectively, with 9 bases between them. The CDR3 is made up of 15 amino acids. CDR3 residues: CASSQAMDLNTEAFF. The CDR3 DNA follows: TGTGCCAGCAGCCAAGCTATGGATTTGAACACTGAAGCTTTCTTT. The whole variable domain, remainder taken from reference TRBV14 and TRBJ1-1, is EAGVTQFPSHSVIEKGQTVTLRCDPISGHDNLYWYRRVMGKEIKFLLHFVKESKQDESGMPNNRFLAERTGGTYSTLKVQPAELEDSGVYFCASSQAMDLNTEAFFGQGTRLTVV.

This rearrangement joins TRBV27 to TRBJ1-5; unclear D gene. The V gene's germline CDR1 is MNHEY and CDR2 SMNVEV (reference sequence). The length of the CDR3 is 12 residues. V lost 3 bases to trimming and J lost 4 bases, with 4 bases between them. CDR3 coding DNA: TGTGCCAGCAGTTTCTTAAATCAGCCCCAGCATTTT. This translates into CASSFLNQPQHF.

This rearrangement joins TRBV10-3 to TRBJ2-3; D not certain. The V end lost 8 bases, the J end lost 2 bases, and 11 bases lay between the germline ends. From germline, CDR1 is ENHRY and CDR2 SYGVKD. The CDR3 covers 13 residues. CDR3 DNA sequence: TGTGCCATCGGAGCCACTTCCACAGATACGCAGTATTTT. This gives the protein CAIGATSTDTQYF.

The chain combines TRBV5-1 with TRBJ1-5; 11 bases match TRBD1. CDR3 size: 12 residues. CDR1 is SGHRS and CDR2 is YFSETQ in the germline V gene. The V and J ends lost 10 bases and 5 bases, in that order; junction bases with no gene match: 2. The CDR3 region has the DNA TGCGCCCGGGGACAGGGGGATCAGCCCCAGCATTTT. It yields the protein CARGQGDQPQHF.

The rearrangement links TRBV11-2 to TRBJ2-7; D uncertain. Germline-derived CDR1 and CDR2 are SGHAT and FQNNGV. V shed 2 bases and J shed 1 base, with 9 bases lying between them. The length of the CDR3 is 14 residues. The CDR3 sequence: CASSLFGESYEQYF. The CDR3 DNA reads TGTGCCAGCAGCTTATTCGGAGAATCCTACGAGCAGTACTTC.

The J gene is TRBJ1-4, the V gene TRBV2; 8 bases are shared with TRBD1. The trim removed 6 bases at V and 9 bases at J, leaving 6 bases unmatched. CDR3 length: 13 residues. Germline-derived CDR1 and CDR2 are SNHLY and FYNNEI. The CDR3 DNA is TGTGCCAGCAGCGGACAGGGCGTGAAAAAACTGTTTTTT. Its translation is CASSGQGVKKLFF.

This chain links TRBV9 with TRBJ1-3, with TRBD1 matching over 7 bases. CDR3 size: 16 residues. The germline gives CDR1 SGDLS, CDR2 YYNGEE. V was pared by 3 bases and J by 1 base, with 7 bases of the junction left unmatched. The CDR3 DNA sequence: TGTGCCAGCAGCGACCCGGGACAGCCATCTGGAAACACCATATATTTT. Amino acid sequence: CASSDPGQPSGNTIYF.

CDR3 sequence (DNA): TGTGCCGCGCGGCAGAACACTGAAGCTTTCTTT. As protein: CAARQNTEAFF. The V call is TRBV6-1, the J call TRBJ1-1; D remains unclear. Germline CDR1 and CDR2: MNHNS and SASEGT. The CDR3 sequence is 11 residues long. The ends were cut back, 11 bases at V and 1 base at J, with 8 bases in the middle.

The chain joins TRBV15 to TRBJ1-2, with no clear D. The CDR3 spans 16 residues. Germline CDR1 reads LNHNV; CDR2 reads YYDKDF (reference sequence). V shed 0 bases and J shed 0 bases, with 11 bases lying between them. As DNA, the CDR3 is TGTGCCACCAGCAGAGATTTGGCGGTAGCTAACTATGGCTACACCTTC. It is translated as CATSRDLAVANYGYTF.

This clone was counted between two and nine times. V gene TRBV7-9 combines with J gene TRBJ2-1; tentative D call: TRBD2 (5 bases). Trimming cost V 5 bases and J 4 bases, with 9 bases left between them. This CDR3 comprises 13 residues. The germline V gene has CDR1 SEHNR and CDR2 FQNEAQ (reference sequence). The chain's CDR3 is CASSLGDYNEQFF. The DNA for the CDR3 is TGTGCCAGCAGCCTCGGGGATTACAATGAGCAGTTCTTC. The full variable domain, in which reference TRBV7-9 and TRBJ2-1 provide the parts outside the CDR3, is DTGVSQNPRHKITKRGQNVTFRCDPISEHNRLYWYRQTLGQGPEFLTYFQNEAQLEKSRLLSDRFSAERPKGSFSTLEIQRTEQGDSAMYLCASSLGDYNEQFFGPGTRLTVL.

Of note for this clone: This sample also contains other DNA sequences that code for the same CDR3. The rearrangement links TRBV9 to TRBJ2-7; tentatively, D is TRBD2 (5 bases). Germline V gene lookup returns CDR1 SGDLS and CDR2 YYNGEE. V dropped 4 bases and J dropped 0 bases, with 8 bases sitting between them. CDR3 size: 13 residues. The CDR3 DNA sequence: TGTGCCAGCAGCCCCCGGGACTCCTACGAGCAGTACTTC. Translation: CASSPRDSYEQYF.

The V call is TRBV7-2, the J call TRBJ2-7; 11 nucleotides match TRBD2. CDR3 size: 14 residues. Germline values: CDR1 SGHTA, CDR2 FQGNSA. V gave up 6 bases and J gave up 4 bases; unmatched junction bases: 5. The DNA for the CDR3 is TGTGCCAGCAGGATGACTAGCGGGGTTTACGAGCAGTACTTC. Its protein is CASRMTSGVYEQYF. Based on the CDR3 plus reference TRBV7-2 and TRBJ2-7, the full variable domain is GAGVSQSPSNKVTEKGKDVELRCDPISGHTALYWYRQSLGQGLEFLIYFQGNSAPDKSGLPSDRFSAERTGGSVSTLTIQRTQQEDSAVYLCASRMTSGVYEQYFGPGTRLTVT.

The V and J genes are TRBV29-1 and TRBJ2-2, with 9 bases fitting TRBD1. J was trimmed by 2 bases and V by 6 bases; bases with no gene match: 4. Per germline, CDR1 SQVTM and CDR2 ANQGSEA. The CDR3 covers 14 residues. CDR3 amino acids: CSVGTGQNTGELFF. For the CDR3, the DNA is TGCAGCGTGGGGACAGGGCAAAACACCGGGGAGCTGTTTTTT.

This chain connects TRBV29-1 to TRBJ2-2; 14 positions agree with TRBD2. V shed 5 bases, J shed 4 bases, and the junction held 12 bases outside the gene matches. Germline CDR1 is SQVTM and CDR2 is ANQGSEA. The CDR3 consists of 18 residues. The CDR3 bases are TGCAGCGTTTCGACTAGCGGGAGGGCCCTTGTTTTCACCGGGGAGCTGTTTTTT. Translating gives CSVSTSGRALVFTGELFF.

The V call is TRBV7-9, the J call TRBJ2-1; weak D call: TRBD1 (6 bases). Germline CDR1 SEHNR, CDR2 FQNEAQ (reference sequence). Trimming took 6 bases from V and 7 from J, leaving 10 bases between them. The length of the CDR3 is 12 residues. The DNA of the CDR3 is TGTGCCAGCAGACCACAGGGTAATGAGCAGTTCTTC. It is translated as CASRPQGNEQFF. The whole variable domain, remainder taken from reference TRBV7-9 and TRBJ2-1, is DTGVSQNPRHKITKRGQNVTFRCDPISEHNRLYWYRQTLGQGPEFLTYFQNEAQLEKSRLLSDRFSAERPKGSFSTLEIQRTEQGDSAMYLCASRPQGNEQFFGPGTRLTVL.

V and J are TRBV27 and TRBJ2-3; D gene ambiguous. V lost 8 bases and J lost 1, with 13 bases in between. Per the germline V gene, CDR1 is MNHEY and CDR2 is SMNVEV (reference sequence). CDR3 length: 14 amino acids. The CDR3 spells CASSWAQGTDTQYF. In DNA, the CDR3 is TGTGCCAGCTCCTGGGCCCAGGGCACAGATACGCAGTATTTT.

J is TRBJ1-6 and V is TRBV13, with 9 bases fitting TRBD1. Germline V gene data show CDR1 as PRHDT and CDR2 as FYEKMQ (reference sequence). This CDR3 contains 15 residues. The V gene end was trimmed by 2 bases and the J gene end by 9 bases; junction bases not matched to a gene: 5. The CDR3 loop is CASSLSTGGTSPLHF. The CDR3 DNA follows: TGTGCCAGCAGCTTATCCACAGGGGGCACTTCACCCCTCCACTTT.